A selection of T cell receptor beta chains follows, all from one sample in a study of cytomegalovirus exposure and HLA in healthy donors. The assay was immunoSEQ multiplex PCR, and TCRdb's table has in-frame clones only and misses some. The sample holds 90,000 to 150,000 clones; around 79% are singletons and the top ten take around 4.2%. The sequencing input was PBMCs. The receptors shown here come from a woman aged 40 to 55 in good health and CMV-seronegative. Both conserved end residues are part of each CDR3. The order of the fields is V gene, J gene, clone size, D gene, CDR3 DNA, CDR3 protein. The D gene is left open where the match is weak. Clone size is not always given. Where it is, it says once, few, many or a class for expanded clones.

v_call: TRBV7-3; j_call: TRBJ2-1; clone_size: once; d_call: TRBD2; cdr3_nt: TGTGCCAGCAGCCCTTCTAGCGGGAATGGTGAGCAGTTCTTC; cdr3_aa: CASSPSSGNGEQFF
v_call: TRBV6-5; j_call: TRBJ1-2; clone_size: .; d_call: TRBD1; cdr3_nt: TGTGCCAGCAGTGGAGGGACAGGGACTAACTATGGCTACACCTTC; cdr3_aa: CASSGGTGTNYGYTF
v_call: TRBV4-1; j_call: TRBJ1-5; clone_size: .; d_call: .; cdr3_nt: TGCGCCAGCAGCCAAGATCTGACAGGCAGGAATCAGCCCCAGCATTTT; cdr3_aa: CASSQDLTGRNQPQHF
v_call: TRBV4-2; j_call: TRBJ2-3; clone_size: .; d_call: TRBD2; cdr3_nt: TGTGCCAGCAGCCTCGCGGGGGCAGCGGGGGGGAATACGCAGTATTTT; cdr3_aa: CASSLAGAAGGNTQYF
v_call: TRBV10-2; j_call: TRBJ2-1; clone_size: .; d_call: TRBD1; cdr3_nt: TGCGCCAGCACCGTACCTCCGACAGGGGTAGGCAATGAGCAGTTCTTC; cdr3_aa: CASTVPPTGVGNEQFF
v_call: TRBV29-1; j_call: TRBJ2-5; clone_size: medium-sized; d_call: TRBD1; cdr3_nt: TGCAGCCACCCACAGGGGGCTGGAAGTGAGACCCAGTACTTC; cdr3_aa: CSHPQGAGSETQYF
v_call: TRBV4-3; j_call: TRBJ2-1; clone_size: .; d_call: .; cdr3_nt: TGCGCCAGCAGCCAAGGCCTAGCGTACTACAATGAGCAGTTCTTC; cdr3_aa: CASSQGLAYYNEQFF
v_call: TRBV5-4; j_call: TRBJ1-4; clone_size: .; d_call: .; cdr3_nt: TGTGCCAGCAGCGCGGGACGGGGGACTGAAAAACTGTTTTTT; cdr3_aa: CASSAGRGTEKLFF
v_call: TRBV30; j_call: TRBJ2-5; clone_size: .; d_call: .; cdr3_nt: TGTGCCTGGAGTTCCCGGACGCAGGGGACCCAGTACTTC; cdr3_aa: CAWSSRTQGTQYF
v_call: TRBV5-4; j_call: TRBJ2-7; clone_size: few; d_call: TRBD2; cdr3_nt: TGTGCCAGCAGCAAAAGCGGGGTCTCCTACGAGCAGTACTTC; cdr3_aa: CASSKSGVSYEQYF